A single T cell receptor beta chain is shown here with its context. Its antigen target is currently unknown. One base away there is no much larger clone; base qualities are not given. This specimen comes from a study of blood T cells in healthy people across ages (dated by TCRdb to the mid-2010s). About the study as a whole: In model experiments, template switching captured about one uniquely barcoded TCR beta cDNA molecule for every two T cells. Using deep sequencing normalized with unique cDNA molecular identifiers, the study measured how TCR beta repertoire diversity changes with age. Donors were grouped into four age groups: young (average approximately 15 years), middle-aged (under 40), aged (approximately 58) and long-lived (around 82). To avoid experimental bias, donors of different ages were distributed randomly across sequencing lanes. The study analyzed two additional independent replicas of 1 million unique cDNA reads from the same blood draw for two donors, one aged 18 to 29 and one aged 80 or older.

The research as a whole found: As age increased, observed TCR beta diversity per million T cells dropped in a roughly linear way, and a significant reduction was already evident by age about 40. Compared with the aged group, the long-lived group had more naive CD4+ T cells, fewer expanded clones and increased TCR diversity, a pattern suggesting age selection. Observed TCR beta diversity correlated strongly with the percentage of naive T cells measured by flow cytometry. Because the CMV infection status of the donors was unknown, age-related changes in expanded clonotypes may potentially have been confounded. Estimates of total diversity based on one million sequenced T cells were regarded as lower bounds and as underestimates. Since profiling was done on bulk unsorted PBMCs, naive and antigen-experienced compartments could not be conclusively compared.

Unmatched junction bases come to 3, with V trimmed by 0 bases and J by 7 bases. The CDR3 contains 15 residues, cysteine and phenylalanine counted. Only the CDR3 DNA is retained, 45 bases long and in frame from the first base. The CDR1 and CDR2 encoded by the germline V gene (reference sequence) are MNHNY and SVGAGI. Systemically healthy Caucasian individuals from Russia, roughly 40 in total and aged about 6 to 100 years, were included as donors. Each donor gave ten milliliters of peripheral blood, drawn into EDTA-treated Vacutainer tubes. Ficoll-Paque density-gradient centrifugation was used to isolate PBMCs, with at least 7 million obtained per sample. Trizol reagent was used to extract total RNA from the PBMCs, yielding at least 5.5 micrograms per sample. The percentages of naive CD45RAhigh/CD27high T cells were determined by flow cytometry on a PBMC aliquot from every donor. Libraries were made using 5' RACE. These reads were obtained on an Illumina HiSeq 2500. A second PCR of roughly 6 to 11 cycles was performed with a sample-barcoded 5' primer and a J-beta primer mix. A unique molecular identifier was introduced onto each TCR beta cDNA molecule by a template-switch 5' adaptor carrying 12 random nucleotides. Each sample yielded at least 2.5 million CDR3-containing paired-end reads. The Mint cDNA synthesis kit, primed by a TRBC-specific oligonucleotide, was used to synthesize first-strand cDNA from all RNA. All cDNA was treated with uracil-DNA glycosylase and then went through a first 18-cycle PCR with the universal primers M1SS and BC2_uni_R. As for the authors' bioinformatics: Normalization of each sample was performed by random selection of 1 million high-quality reads, each carrying a distinct molecular identifier. Reads sharing molecular identifiers were discarded rather than binned into consensus sequences. MiTCR, run with a Q25 quality threshold and the strictest error-elimination algorithm, handled CDR3 identification, clonotype clustering and error correction. A nonparametric unseen species model with Euler transformation was used to estimate a lower bound on total TCR beta diversity. TCRdb took the public reads, trimmed them with fastp at Q25, ran MiXCR for clone calling and kept in-frame beta chains. Rows are unified per CDR3 protein, each entry keeping the most common DNA and genes. Clone size and V and J calls follow TCRdb, not the original study. The sample table records hundreds of thousands of distinct CDR3 sequences; around 26% of these occur just once. Of the sample, approximately 15% is held by the ten largest clones.

This TCR was sampled from a woman over 75 in good health. Rearrangement joined TRBV6-6 to TRBJ1-6, with 7 bases aligning to TRBD1. The sample taken for sequencing was blood. The DNA reads TGTGCCAGCAGTTACTCCGGACAGGAGAATTCACCCCTCCACTTT. The resulting protein is CASSYSGQENSPLHF.